This T cell receptor beta chain was captured by sequencing in a study of early T cells in non-severe SARS-CoV-2 infection. Researchers tagged individual cDNA molecules with unique molecular identifiers. TCRdb independently ran MiXCR on the 5' RACE reads; one entry per CDR3 protein. The sample carries roughly 33,000 distinct CDR3 sequences, 5% recorded once. This clonotype showed up many times. As yet, its antigen is unknown. The CDR3 has 15 residues. Germline V gene sequence: CDR1 SGHVS, CDR2 FQNEAQ. The V end lost 5 bases, the J end lost 9 bases, and 20 bases lay between the germline ends. Findings of the study overall: Using VDJdb, the matching emphasized anti-spike CD8 responses while missing private and CD4 specificities.

The TCR comes from an adult who was a healthcare worker with PCR-confirmed SARS-CoV-2 infection or an uninfected control (not recorded which). The sequenced sample consisted of whole blood. The genes are TRBV7-8 and TRBJ2-1, with D possibly matching TRBD2 (6 bases). The CDR3 DNA reads TGTGCCAGCAGCCCACGGACTTTGGCGGGGACTGAGCAGTTCTTC. It specifies CASSPRTLAGTEQFF.